There are many counts of the clone carrying this T cell receptor (beta chain). Its antigen is unidentified. This record comes from a study of CD8 T cells in ankylosing spondylitis. Overall study findings and caveats: What appeared characteristic of ankylosing spondylitis blood was a TCR beta motif of eight highly homologous variants. A number of the motif variants had already been described in reactive arthritis synovial fluid and blood. Significant enrichment of disease-linked clones was reported in matched ankylosing spondylitis synovial fluid.

Generation of TCR beta libraries employed quantitative 5'-RACE incorporating molecular barcodes. From the 5' RACE reads, TCRdb called clonotypes with MiXCR, one entry per CDR3 protein. The sample includes under 200,000 distinct CDR3 sequences, about 9.9% of them seen just once. Germline V gene sequence: CDR1 ENHRY, CDR2 SYGVKD. V lost 4 bases, J lost 10 bases, and 9 bases stayed unmatched. The CDR3 spans 14 residues. This rearrangement joins TRBV10-3 to TRBJ2-1; TRBD2 aligns across 8 bases. Sequenced material: blood, either unsorted or a sorted T cell fraction (not recorded which). This TCR derives from a male donor with ankylosing spondylitis or in good health (not recorded which). DNA for the CDR3: TGTGCCATCAGTGGCTTTGGCGGGGGGCGGGAGCAGTTCTTC. Protein sequence: CAISGFGGGREQFF.